One and the same sample provided the 7 T cell receptor beta chains below, sequenced in a study of response to subunit inactivated influenza vaccine. TCRdb redid the calling of the RT-PCR reads with MiXCR, one entry per CDR3 protein. The sample holds more than 250,000 distinct CDR3 sequences, about a fifth seen once. This material consisted of PBMCs from blood, taken about 20 months after vaccination. These receptors came from a man between 50 and 75 years old who received an inactivated influenza vaccine.

This clonotype was seen only a few times. The chain recombines TRBV12-3 or TRBV12-4 with TRBJ1-1; D possibly corresponds to TRBD1 (5 bases). The CDR3 length is 14 residues. V dropped 7 bases and J dropped 1 base, with 13 bases sitting between them. DNA of the CDR3: TGTGCCAGCACGACTTCAGGGAGGAACACTGAAGCTTTCTTT. It yields the protein CASTTSGRNTEAFF.

This clonotype came up a few times. In nucleotides, the CDR3 is TGCGCCAGCAGCCAAGATCGAGCCGATATTATCCCCTACGAGCAGTACTTC. Protein: CASSQDRADIIPYEQYF. The V gene is TRBV4-3, the J gene TRBJ2-7; D is uncertain. CDR3 length: 17 residues. Germline CDR1 and CDR2: LGHNA and YSLEER. Between the trimmed V and J ends, which lost 0 bases and 2 bases, there was a span of 17 bases.

Many counts were recorded for this clonotype. The V call is TRBV5-1, the J call TRBJ1-1; D gene ambiguous. Per the germline V gene, CDR1 is SGHRS and CDR2 is YFSETQ. CDR3 length: 15 amino acids. V lost 0 bases and J 0 bases, leaving 9 bases between the germline ends. The CDR3 DNA reads as TGCGCCAGCAGCTTGGACGGGAGCTTGAACACTGAAGCTTTCTTT. Encoded protein: CASSLDGSLNTEAFF.

This clonotype came up a few times. This chain joins TRBV5-1 and TRBJ2-2, with 7 bases aligning to TRBD1. This CDR3 has 16 amino acids. J gave up 1 base and V 3 bases, and 6 bases lay outside the gene matches. CDR1 is SGHRS and CDR2 is YFSETQ in the germline V gene. The CDR3 bases are TGCGCCAGCAGCTGGCAGGGGGAGATGAACACCGGGGAGCTGTTTTTT. Residues: CASSWQGEMNTGELFF.

The V gene is TRBV10-3, the J gene TRBJ2-1, with 10 bases matching TRBD2. Germline trimming cut 3 bases from V and 0 bases from J; bases unmatched to any gene: 17. The germline gives CDR1 ENHRY, CDR2 SYGVKD. The length of the CDR3 is 21 residues. CDR3 protein: CAISDSARGLLAGASYNEQFF. In nucleotides, the CDR3 is TGTGCCATCAGTGATTCGGCAAGGGGACTTCTAGCGGGGGCCTCCTACAATGAGCAGTTCTTC.

This sequence joins TRBV27 and TRBJ2-4; D gene uncertain. Between the trimmed V and J ends, which lost 2 bases and 1 base, there was a span of 9 bases. Germline CDR1 and CDR2: MNHEY and SMNVEV (reference sequence). The CDR3 runs 15 residues. The CDR3 DNA reads as TGTGCCAGCAGTTTAGGGTTGGGGGCCAAAAACATTCAGTACTTC. It is translated as CASSLGLGAKNIQYF.

The chain recombines TRBV6-5 with TRBJ2-7, with 9 positions matching TRBD2. Germline-derived CDR1 and CDR2 are MNHEY and SVGAGI. The trim removed 2 bases at V and 1 base at J, leaving 6 bases unmatched. CDR3 length: 16 amino acids. This chain's CDR3 is CASSYPRLAESYEQYF. The CDR3 bases are TGTGCCAGCAGTTACCCGAGACTAGCGGAGTCCTACGAGCAGTACTTC.